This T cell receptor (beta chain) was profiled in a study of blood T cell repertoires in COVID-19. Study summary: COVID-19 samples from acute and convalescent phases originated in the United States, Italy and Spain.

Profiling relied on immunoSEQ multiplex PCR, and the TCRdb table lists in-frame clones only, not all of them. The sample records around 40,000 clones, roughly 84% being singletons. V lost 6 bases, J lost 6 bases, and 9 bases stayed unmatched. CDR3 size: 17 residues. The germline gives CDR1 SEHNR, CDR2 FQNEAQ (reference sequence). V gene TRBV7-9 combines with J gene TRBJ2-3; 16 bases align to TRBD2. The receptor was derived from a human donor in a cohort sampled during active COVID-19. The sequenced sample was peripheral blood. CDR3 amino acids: CASRSRGLAGGPDTQYF. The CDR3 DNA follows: TGTGCCAGCAGAAGTAGGGGACTAGCGGGGGGGCCTGATACGCAGTATTTT.